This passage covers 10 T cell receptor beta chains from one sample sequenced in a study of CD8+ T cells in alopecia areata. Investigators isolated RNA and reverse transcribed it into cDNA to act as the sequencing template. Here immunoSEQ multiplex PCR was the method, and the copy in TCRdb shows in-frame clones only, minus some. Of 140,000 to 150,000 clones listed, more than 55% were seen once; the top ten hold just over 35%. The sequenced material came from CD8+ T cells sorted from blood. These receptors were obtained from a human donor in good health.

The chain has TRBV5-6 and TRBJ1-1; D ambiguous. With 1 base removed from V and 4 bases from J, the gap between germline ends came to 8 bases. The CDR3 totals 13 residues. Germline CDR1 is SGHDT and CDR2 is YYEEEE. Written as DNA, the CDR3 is TGTGCCAGCAGCTTGTCGACGGTCACTGAAGCTTTCTTT. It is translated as CASSLSTVTEAFF.

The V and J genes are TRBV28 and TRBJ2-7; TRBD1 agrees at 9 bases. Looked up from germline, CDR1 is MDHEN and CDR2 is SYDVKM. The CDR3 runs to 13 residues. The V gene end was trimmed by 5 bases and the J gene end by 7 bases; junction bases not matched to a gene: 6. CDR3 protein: CASSPGTGLEQYF. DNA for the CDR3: TGTGCCAGCAGTCCGGGGACAGGGCTAGAGCAGTACTTC.

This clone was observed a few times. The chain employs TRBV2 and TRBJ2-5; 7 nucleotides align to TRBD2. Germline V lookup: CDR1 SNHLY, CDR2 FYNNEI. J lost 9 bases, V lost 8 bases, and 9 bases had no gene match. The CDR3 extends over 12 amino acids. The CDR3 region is CASPREAGAQYF. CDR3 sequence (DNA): TGTGCCAGCCCCCGGGAGGCGGGGGCCCAGTACTTC.

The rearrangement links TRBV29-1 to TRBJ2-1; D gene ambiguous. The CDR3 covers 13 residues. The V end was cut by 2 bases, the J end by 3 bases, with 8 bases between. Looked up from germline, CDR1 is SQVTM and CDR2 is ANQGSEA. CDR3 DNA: TGCAGCGTTGAAAGGGCGAACTACAATGAGCAGTTCTTC. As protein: CSVERANYNEQFF.

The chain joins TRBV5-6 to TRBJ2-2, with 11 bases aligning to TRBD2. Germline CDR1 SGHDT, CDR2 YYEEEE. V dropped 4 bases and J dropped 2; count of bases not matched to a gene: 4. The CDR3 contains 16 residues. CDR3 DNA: TGTGCCAGCAGCCTTGGGACTAGCGGAAACACCGGGGAGCTGTTTTTT. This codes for CASSLGTSGNTGELFF.

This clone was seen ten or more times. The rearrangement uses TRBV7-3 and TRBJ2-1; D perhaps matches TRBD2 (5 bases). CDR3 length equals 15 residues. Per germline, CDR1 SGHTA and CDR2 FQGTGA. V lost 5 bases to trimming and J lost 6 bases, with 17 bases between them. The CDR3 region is CASSPMLRVGNEQFF. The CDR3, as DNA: TGTGCCAGCAGCCCCATGTTGAGGGTAGGCAATGAGCAGTTCTTC.

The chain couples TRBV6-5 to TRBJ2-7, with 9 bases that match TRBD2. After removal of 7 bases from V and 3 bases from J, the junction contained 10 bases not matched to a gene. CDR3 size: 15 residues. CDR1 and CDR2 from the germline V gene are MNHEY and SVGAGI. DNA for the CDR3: TGTGCCAGCACCGGTAGCGGGGGAGAGTTCTACGAGCAGTACTTC. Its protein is CASTGSGGEFYEQYF.

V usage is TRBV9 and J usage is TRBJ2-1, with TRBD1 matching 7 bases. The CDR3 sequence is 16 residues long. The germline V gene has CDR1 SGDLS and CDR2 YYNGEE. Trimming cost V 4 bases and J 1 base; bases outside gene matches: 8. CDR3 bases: TGTGCCAGCAGCCCGCGACAGGGATCATCCTACAATGAGCAGTTCTTC. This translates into CASSPRQGSSYNEQFF.

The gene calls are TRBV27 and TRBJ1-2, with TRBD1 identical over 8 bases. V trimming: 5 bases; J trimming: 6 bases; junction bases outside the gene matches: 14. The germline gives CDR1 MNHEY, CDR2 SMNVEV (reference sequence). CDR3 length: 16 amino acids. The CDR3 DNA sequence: TGTGCCAGCAGTCTCACGACAGGGGAACCTTTAAATGGCTACACCTTC. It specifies CASSLTTGEPLNGYTF.

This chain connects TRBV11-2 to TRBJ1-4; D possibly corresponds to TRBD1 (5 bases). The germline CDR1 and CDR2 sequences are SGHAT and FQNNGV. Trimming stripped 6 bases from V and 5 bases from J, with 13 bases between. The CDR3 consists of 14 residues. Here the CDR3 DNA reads TGTGCCAGCAGACAAGCGGGACGGAATGAAAAACTGTTTTTT. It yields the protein CASRQAGRNEKLFF.